This TCR beta chain appears in the sequencing data of a study of blood T cell repertoires in COVID-19. In the study overall: Acute and convalescent COVID-19 specimens originated in the United States, Italy and Spain. PBMCs, B-cell-depleted T cells, or T cells were the source of the cDNA or gDNA that made up the material.

V lost 6 bases and J lost 6, with 11 bases in between. The CDR3 length is 12 residues. Germline loops: CDR1 LGHDT, CDR2 YNNKEL (reference sequence). The authors' processing: Estimates of nucleated cell counts were drawn from the amplification of reference gene primers. Clones were read by immunoSEQ multiplex PCR, and TCRdb kept only the in-frame ones, dropping some. That table is the source of V, J and clone size, and D and trimming were worked out from the DNA. The sample holds roughly 140,000 clones, 85% to 90% seen once. This TCR derives from a human donor in a cohort sampled during active COVID-19. The sequencing sample was made of peripheral blood. This chain uses TRBV3-1 (or the pseudogene TRBV3-2) with TRBJ1-1; D perhaps matches TRBD1 (6 bases). The CDR3 nucleotides are TGTGCCAGCAGAGCACAGGGTTCTGAAGCTTTCTTT. Residues: CASRAQGSEAFF.